This T cell receptor beta chain was captured in a study of breast tumors, draining lymph nodes, adjacent tissues. Regarding the study as a whole: Data fit most tumor T cells coming from lymph node, expanding in tumor. Tumor and nontumor repertoires were significantly more similar in luminal-like than in basal-like breast cancer.

The length of the CDR3 is 15 residues. Germline V lookup: CDR1 SGDLS, CDR2 YYNGEE. Trimming removed 3 bases from V and 5 bases from J; junction bases left unmatched: 9. As regards this clonotype: Its antigen is undetermined.

Each CDR3 protein is one row after TCRdb ran MiXCR on the multiplex PCR reads. There are more than 50,000 distinct CDR3 sequences in the sample; roughly 39% occur only once, and roughly a tenth lies in the top ten. The V and J genes are TRBV9 and TRBJ2-5, with 8 bases fitting TRBD2. Sequenced input: breast tumor tissue. The clonotype comes from a female donor with breast cancer. Some clones in this sample may be carry-over from other donors' samples. CDR3 coding DNA: TGTGCCAGCAGCGCACGAACTAGCGGAGGGGAGACCCAGTACTTC. It is translated as CASSARTSGGETQYF.